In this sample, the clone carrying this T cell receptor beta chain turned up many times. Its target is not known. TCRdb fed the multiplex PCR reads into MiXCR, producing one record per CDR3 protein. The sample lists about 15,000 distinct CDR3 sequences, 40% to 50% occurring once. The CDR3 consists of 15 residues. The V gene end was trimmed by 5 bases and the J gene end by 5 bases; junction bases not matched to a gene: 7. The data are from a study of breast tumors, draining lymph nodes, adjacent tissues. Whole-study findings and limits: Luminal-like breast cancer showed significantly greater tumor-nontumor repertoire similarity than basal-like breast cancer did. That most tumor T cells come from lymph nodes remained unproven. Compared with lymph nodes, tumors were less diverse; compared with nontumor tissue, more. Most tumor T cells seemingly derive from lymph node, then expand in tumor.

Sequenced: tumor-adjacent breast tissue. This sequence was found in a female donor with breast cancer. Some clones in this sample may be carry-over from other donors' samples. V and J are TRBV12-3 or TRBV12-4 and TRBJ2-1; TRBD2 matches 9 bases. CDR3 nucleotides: TGTGCCAGCAGTATTCGACTAGCGGCCAACAATGAGCAGTTCTTC. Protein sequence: CASSIRLAANNEQFF.